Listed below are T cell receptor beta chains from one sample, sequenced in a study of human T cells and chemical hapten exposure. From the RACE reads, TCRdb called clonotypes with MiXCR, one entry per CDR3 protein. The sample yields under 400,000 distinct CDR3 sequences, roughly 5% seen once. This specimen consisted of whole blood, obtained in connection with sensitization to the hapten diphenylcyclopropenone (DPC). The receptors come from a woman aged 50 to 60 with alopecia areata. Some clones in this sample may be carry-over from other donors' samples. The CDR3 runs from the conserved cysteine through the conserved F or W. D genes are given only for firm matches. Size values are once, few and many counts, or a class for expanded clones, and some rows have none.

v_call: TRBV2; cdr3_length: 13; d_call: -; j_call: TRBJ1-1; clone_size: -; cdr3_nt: TGTGCCAGCAGTGCACAGGAGAACACTGAAGCTTTCTTT; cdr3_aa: CASSAQENTEAFF
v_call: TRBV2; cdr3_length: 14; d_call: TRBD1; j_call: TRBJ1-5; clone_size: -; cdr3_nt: TGTGCCAGCACTGAACAGGGGCGAAATCAGCCCCAGCATTTT; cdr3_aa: CASTEQGRNQPQHF
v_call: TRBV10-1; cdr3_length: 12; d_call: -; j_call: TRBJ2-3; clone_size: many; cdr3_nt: TGCGCCAGCAGTGAGGGCGTAGATACGCAGTATTTT; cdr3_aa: CASSEGVDTQYF
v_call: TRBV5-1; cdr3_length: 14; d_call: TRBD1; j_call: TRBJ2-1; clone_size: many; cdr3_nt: TGCGCCAGCAGGGCGACAGGGCCCTACAATGAGCAGTTCTTC; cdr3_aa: CASRATGPYNEQFF
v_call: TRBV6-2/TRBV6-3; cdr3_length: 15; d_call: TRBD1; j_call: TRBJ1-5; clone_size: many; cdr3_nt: TGTGCCAGCAGCTGGGGACAGGGGATTTATCAGCCCCAGCATTTT; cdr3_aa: CASSWGQGIYQPQHF
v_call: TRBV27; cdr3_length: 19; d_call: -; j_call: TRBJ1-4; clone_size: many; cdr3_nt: TGTGCCAGCAAGACCCTCACAGGGCCGAGAATGGGGACTAATGAAAAACTGTTTTTT; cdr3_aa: CASKTLTGPRMGTNEKLFF
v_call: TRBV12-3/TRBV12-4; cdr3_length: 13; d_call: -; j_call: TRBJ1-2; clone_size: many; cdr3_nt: TGTGCCAGCAGTTCCCGACCCTTAGATGGCTACACCTTC; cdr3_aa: CASSSRPLDGYTF
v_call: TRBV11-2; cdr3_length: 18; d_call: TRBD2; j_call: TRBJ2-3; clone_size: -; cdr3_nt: TGTGCCAGCAGCTTAGTCCCCTCCATTGGCGGGAGACTAAATACGCAGTATTTT; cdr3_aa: CASSLVPSIGGRLNTQYF
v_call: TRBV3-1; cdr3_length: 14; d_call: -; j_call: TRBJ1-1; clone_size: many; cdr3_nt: TGTGCCAGCAGCCTGCTAAGGGCTGGCACTGAAGCTTTCTTT; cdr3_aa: CASSLLRAGTEAFF
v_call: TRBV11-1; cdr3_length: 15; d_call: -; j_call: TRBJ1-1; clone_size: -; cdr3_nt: TGTGCCAGCAGCTTAGGCGGGACAAAGGGCACTGAAGCTTTCTTT; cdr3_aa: CASSLGGTKGTEAFF
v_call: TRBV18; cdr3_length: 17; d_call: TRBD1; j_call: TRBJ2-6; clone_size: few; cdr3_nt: TGTGCCAGCTCACAGAGGACAGGCAACTCTGGGGCCAACGTCCTGACTTTC; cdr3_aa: CASSQRTGNSGANVLTF
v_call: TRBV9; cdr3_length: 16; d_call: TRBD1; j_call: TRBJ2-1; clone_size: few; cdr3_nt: TGTGCCAGCAGCTCAACAGGGGGTCGGTCGCGGAATGAGCAGTTCTTC; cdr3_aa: CASSSTGGRSRNEQFF
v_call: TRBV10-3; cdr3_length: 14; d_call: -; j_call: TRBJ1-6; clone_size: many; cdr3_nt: TGTGCCATCAGATCCGCCAGGGATAATTCACCCCTCCACTTT; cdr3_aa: CAIRSARDNSPLHF
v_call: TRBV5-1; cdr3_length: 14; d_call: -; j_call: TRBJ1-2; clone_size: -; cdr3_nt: TGCGCCTCTGAACGGGAGCCCGGGGACTATGGCTACACCTTC; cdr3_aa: CASEREPGDYGYTF
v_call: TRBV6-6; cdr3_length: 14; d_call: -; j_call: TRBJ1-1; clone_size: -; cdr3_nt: TGTGCCAGCCGGCTACAGATCATGAACACTGAAGCTTTCTTT; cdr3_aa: CASRLQIMNTEAFF
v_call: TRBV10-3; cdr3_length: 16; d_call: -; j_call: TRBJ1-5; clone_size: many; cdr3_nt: TGTGCCATCAGTGAGCGGCAGGGTGGAGGCAATCAGCCCCAGCATTTT; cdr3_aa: CAISERQGGGNQPQHF
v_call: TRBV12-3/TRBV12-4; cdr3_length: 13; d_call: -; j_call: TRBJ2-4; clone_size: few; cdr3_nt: TGTGCCAGCAGTCTTGGTCCGGGTAACATTCAGTACTTC; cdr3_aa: CASSLGPGNIQYF
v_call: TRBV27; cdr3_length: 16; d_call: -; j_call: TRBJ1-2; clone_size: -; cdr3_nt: TGTGCCAGCAGTTTAGTGGGGACACCATACCGTGGTGGCTACACCTTC; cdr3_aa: CASSLVGTPYRGGYTF
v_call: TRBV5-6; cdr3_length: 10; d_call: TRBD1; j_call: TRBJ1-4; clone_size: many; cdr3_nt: TGTGCCATAGGGGGCAGAAAACTGTTTTTT; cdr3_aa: CAIGGRKLFF
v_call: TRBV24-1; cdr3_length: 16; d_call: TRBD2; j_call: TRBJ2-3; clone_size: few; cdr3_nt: TGTGCCACCAGTCTTGGGACTAGCCGATCCACAGATACGCAGTATTTT; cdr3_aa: CATSLGTSRSTDTQYF
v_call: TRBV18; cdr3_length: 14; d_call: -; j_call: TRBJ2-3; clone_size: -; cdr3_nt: TGTGCCAGCTCACCGGGGGAAATCACAGATACGCAGTATTTT; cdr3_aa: CASSPGEITDTQYF
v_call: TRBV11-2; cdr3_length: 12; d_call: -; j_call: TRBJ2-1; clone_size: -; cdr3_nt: TGTGCCAGCAGCTTCGAAGGGAATGAGCAGTTCTTC; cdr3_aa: CASSFEGNEQFF
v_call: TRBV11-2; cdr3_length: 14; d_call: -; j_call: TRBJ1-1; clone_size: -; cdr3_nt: TGTGCCAGCAGCCTCCAGACCATGAACACTGAAGCTTTCTTT; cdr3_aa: CASSLQTMNTEAFF
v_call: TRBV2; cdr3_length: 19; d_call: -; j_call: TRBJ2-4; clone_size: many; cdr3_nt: TGTGCCAGCAGTGAAGAGTCGGGGCTAGCGTTAATGGCCAAAAACATTCAGTACTTC; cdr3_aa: CASSEESGLALMAKNIQYF
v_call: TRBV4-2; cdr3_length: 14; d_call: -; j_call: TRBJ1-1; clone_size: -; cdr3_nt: TGTGCCAGCAGCCAGGGGACGGAGAACACTGAAGCTTTCTTT; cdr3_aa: CASSQGTENTEAFF
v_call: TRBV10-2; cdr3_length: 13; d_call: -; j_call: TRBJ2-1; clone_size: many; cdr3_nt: TGCGCCAGCGGTTGGGGCTCCGACAATGAGCAGTTCTTC; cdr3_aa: CASGWGSDNEQFF